This T cell receptor (beta chain) was sequenced for a study of Graves' ophthalmopathy and Graves' hyperthyroidism. The table lists this clonotype with many counts. Amplified TCR beta CDR3 regions were obtained using RNA transcripts as template. The first round was an RT-PCR with HTBI primers, and the second round was a multiplex PCR. TCRdb fed the multiplex PCR reads into MiXCR, producing one record per CDR3 protein. Among 400,000 to 450,000 distinct CDR3 sequences listed, 20% to 25% were seen once. The sequence was obtained from a woman aged 18-29 years with stable Graves' hyperthyroidism. Sequenced input: peripheral blood.

The CDR3 reads CSVTGEIYEQYF. The CDR3 DNA reads TGCAGTGTAACAGGGGAGATCTACGAGCAGTACTTC. V usage is TRBV20-1 and J usage is TRBJ2-7, with 7 bases that match TRBD1. The CDR3 has 12 residues. With V trimmed by 7 bases and J by 3 bases, 6 bases remained unmatched. Germline V gene lookup returns CDR1 DFQATT and CDR2 SNEGSKA (reference sequence).